This T cell receptor beta chain was profiled in a study of shared clonotypes between healthy human individuals. Whole-study results and caveats: Generation probabilities of non-shared clonotypes were lower (relative to those shared by all four donors).

V was shortened by 6 bases and J by 0 bases, with 5 bases between the two germline ends. CDR3 length: 12 amino acids. The V gene's germline CDR1 is MNHEY and CDR2 SVGAGI. Each PCR replicate from the sorted subsets contained roughly 210 ng DNA, which is about 30,000 T cell genomes. Libraries were prepared by immunoSEQ multiplex PCR; TCRdb keeps only in-frame clonotypes and omits some of them. The data show about 2.4 million clones, with just over 90% seen just once and around 0.15% held by the top ten. In the case of this clone: Its antigen is unidentified.

The donor population consisted of healthy HIV-negative adults with no recent acute infections or vaccinations. The rearrangement links TRBV6-5 to TRBJ1-1; no firm D call. The TCR comes from a man aged 18 to 29 in good health. Material: naive CD4+ T cells sorted from blood. Documented subset: CD45RA+ positively selected. CDR3 in amino acids: CASRSVNTEAFF. The CDR3 region has the DNA TGTGCCAGCAGGTCAGTGAACACTGAAGCTTTCTTT.